This TCR beta chain originates from a study of blood T cell repertoires in COVID-19. Researchers sorted participants into cohorts using their self-reported clinical history. Trimming cost V 1 base and J 2 bases, with 11 bases left between them. Germline V lookup: CDR1 LGHNA, CDR2 YSLEER. The CDR3 sequence is 15 residues long. Libraries were prepared by immunoSEQ multiplex PCR; TCRdb keeps only in-frame clonotypes and omits some of them. The sample has fewer than 350,000 clones; around 86% are singletons. The sequence was collected from a man aged 55 to 70 who had recovered from COVID-19. The source material was PBMCs or T cells enriched from blood (not recorded which). This chain uses TRBV4-3 with TRBJ1-1; D possibly corresponds to TRBD1 (5 bases). For the CDR3, the DNA is TGCGCCAGCAGCCAAGGGGGCAAGTTAAACACTGAAGCTTTCTTT. As protein: CASSQGGKLNTEAFF.